This is a list of T cell receptor beta chains from one sample in a study of shared clonotypes between healthy human individuals. Measured with immunoSEQ multiplex PCR; TCRdb has only the in-frame clones, and not every one. The sample shows 2 million to 2.5 million clones, approximately 96% of them seen only once. Sequencing was carried out using naive CD4+ T cells sorted from blood. The source is a man aged 18 to 29 in good health. Both conserved end residues are part of each CDR3. A D gene is named only where the DNA matches it firmly. Not all rows give a size; the values are once, few, many and, for expanded clones, a class.

length: 13; size: -; D: -; J: TRBJ2-7; V: TRBV7-9; CDR3: CASSLDGVYEQYF; DNA: TGTGCCAGCAGCTTAGACGGCGTCTACGAGCAGTACTTC
length: 16; size: -; D: -; J: TRBJ1-5; V: TRBV19; CDR3: CASSSIDRYSNQPQHF; DNA: TGTGCCAGTAGCTCAATCGACAGATATAGCAATCAGCCCCAGCATTTT
length: 14; size: -; D: -; J: TRBJ2-2; V: TRBV19; CDR3: CAIRKGSNTGELFF; DNA: TGTGCCATAAGAAAGGGGTCGAACACCGGGGAGCTGTTTTTT
length: 14; size: -; D: TRBD1; J: TRBJ1-5; V: TRBV6-5; CDR3: CASSTGASNQPQHF; DNA: TGTGCCAGCAGTACAGGGGCTAGCAATCAGCCCCAGCATTTT
length: 15; size: -; D: -; J: TRBJ1-2; V: TRBV10-3; CDR3: CAISEGGGGAYGYTF; DNA: TGTGCCATCAGTGAGGGAGGTGGGGGGGCCTATGGCTACACCTTC
length: 16; size: -; D: -; J: TRBJ1-3; V: TRBV6-5; CDR3: CASSYSRQGFGNTIYF; DNA: TGTGCCAGCAGTTACTCGCGTCAAGGTTTTGGAAACACCATATATTTT
length: 14; size: -; D: -; J: TRBJ1-5; V: TRBV19; CDR3: CASSLLGGSQPQHF; DNA: TGTGCCAGTAGTCTCTTGGGGGGGAGCCAGCCCCAGCATTTT
length: 14; size: -; D: TRBD1; J: TRBJ2-1; V: TRBV7-8; CDR3: CASSSDRGRSEQFF; DNA: TGTGCCAGCAGCTCCGACAGGGGGCGAAGTGAGCAGTTCTTC
length: 16; size: -; D: -; J: TRBJ1-5; V: TRBV19; CDR3: CASSIGGFVDNQPQHF; DNA: TGTGCCAGTAGTATAGGAGGATTTGTGGACAATCAGCCCCAGCATTTT
length: 11; size: -; D: -; J: TRBJ1-1; V: TRBV6-1; CDR3: CASVRQTEAFF; DNA: TGTGCCAGCGTTAGACAGACTGAAGCTTTCTTT
length: 15; size: -; D: -; J: TRBJ1-1; V: TRBV6-1; CDR3: CASSWGGFMNTEAFF; DNA: TGTGCCAGCAGTTGGGGGGGCTTCATGAACACTGAAGCTTTCTTT
length: 12; size: once; D: -; J: TRBJ1-1; V: TRBV29-1; CDR3: CSVLVYNTEAFF; DNA: TGCAGCGTTCTGGTTTATAACACTGAAGCTTTCTTT
length: 14; size: -; D: -; J: TRBJ1-4; V: TRBV2; CDR3: CASRDSATNEKLFF; DNA: TGTGCCAGCAGGGACAGTGCAACTAATGAAAAACTGTTTTTT
length: 16; size: -; D: TRBD2; J: TRBJ2-5; V: TRBV16; CDR3: CASSHQGLAAQETQYF; DNA: TGTGCCAGCAGCCATCAGGGACTAGCGGCCCAAGAGACCCAGTACTTC
length: 13; size: -; D: -; J: TRBJ2-1; V: TRBV5-1; CDR3: CASSLAPTNEQFF; DNA: TGCGCCAGCAGCTTGGCCCCTACAAATGAGCAGTTCTTC
length: 14; size: -; D: -; J: TRBJ1-1; V: TRBV18; CDR3: CASSPGGWNTEAFF; DNA: TGTGCCAGCTCACCCGGGGGGTGGAACACTGAAGCTTTCTTT
length: 16; size: -; D: -; J: TRBJ1-2; V: TRBV7-8; CDR3: CASSPLGDQGRYGYTF; DNA: TGTGCCAGCAGCCCCCTAGGTGATCAGGGCCGCTATGGCTACACCTTC
length: 13; size: -; D: -; J: TRBJ2-2; V: TRBV29-1; CDR3: CSVVAANTGELFF; DNA: TGCAGCGTTGTGGCAGCGAACACCGGGGAGCTGTTTTTT
length: 15; size: -; D: -; J: TRBJ2-3; V: TRBV4-2; CDR3: CASSSTGGGTDTQYF; DNA: TGTGCCAGCAGCTCCACAGGGGGGGGTACAGATACGCAGTATTTT
length: 14; size: -; D: TRBD2; J: TRBJ2-5; V: TRBV6-1; CDR3: CASTLLERGETQYF; DNA: TGTGCCAGCACCCTGTTGGAGCGGGGGGAGACCCAGTACTTC
length: 13; size: few; D: -; J: TRBJ1-6; V: TRBV28; CDR3: CASSSDTRSPLHF; DNA: TGTGCCAGCAGTTCCGACACACGCTCACCCCTCCACTTT
length: 13; size: -; D: TRBD1; J: TRBJ1-1; V: TRBV10-2; CDR3: CAMSGTGSTEAFF; DNA: TGCGCCATGTCCGGGACAGGGAGCACTGAAGCTTTCTTT
length: 13; size: once; D: -; J: TRBJ2-7; V: TRBV4-1; CDR3: CASSQDPSREQYF; DNA: TGCGCCAGCAGCCAAGATCCTAGCCGCGAGCAGTACTTC
length: 12; size: -; D: -; J: TRBJ2-1; V: TRBV30; CDR3: CAWSQGLNEQFF; DNA: TGTGCCTGGAGCCAGGGGCTGAATGAGCAGTTCTTC
length: 13; size: -; D: -; J: TRBJ1-5; V: TRBV12-5; CDR3: CASGLNSNQPQHF; DNA: TGTGCTAGTGGTTTGAATAGCAATCAGCCCCAGCATTTT
length: 16; size: -; D: TRBD2; J: TRBJ2-3; V: TRBV11-2; CDR3: CASSTSLAGGPDTQYF; DNA: TGTGCCAGCAGCACTTCTCTAGCGGGGGGGCCGGATACGCAGTATTTT
length: 14; size: -; D: TRBD2; J: TRBJ2-7; V: TRBV2; CDR3: CASSDSGRTYEQYF; DNA: TGTGCCAGCAGCGATAGCGGGAGGACCTACGAGCAGTACTTC
length: 15; size: -; D: -; J: TRBJ2-2; V: TRBV10-3; CDR3: CAIGDGKANTGELFF; DNA: TGTGCCATCGGGGACGGGAAAGCGAACACCGGGGAGCTGTTTTTT
length: 15; size: -; D: -; J: TRBJ2-7; V: TRBV7-2; CDR3: CASSLEGQASYEQYF; DNA: TGTGCCAGCAGCCTCGAGGGCCAGGCCTCCTACGAGCAGTACTTC
length: 15; size: -; D: TRBD2; J: TRBJ2-5; V: TRBV5-1; CDR3: CASRPGTSIWETQYF; DNA: TGCGCCAGCAGACCCGGGACTAGCATCTGGGAGACCCAGTACTTC
length: 13; size: once; D: TRBD1; J: TRBJ2-4; V: TRBV27; CDR3: CASRDRGREAQYF; DNA: TGTGCCAGTAGGGACAGGGGGCGCGAAGCTCAGTACTTC
length: 15; size: -; D: -; J: TRBJ1-5; V: TRBV4-1; CDR3: CASSQGRGDNQPQHF; DNA: TGCGCCAGCAGCCAAGGGAGGGGAGACAATCAGCCCCAGCATTTT
length: 16; size: -; D: TRBD2; J: TRBJ2-5; V: TRBV6-1; CDR3: CASSASVAGGQETQYF; DNA: TGTGCCAGCAGTGCTTCGGTAGCGGGGGGGCAAGAGACCCAGTACTTC
length: 17; size: -; D: TRBD1; J: TRBJ1-5; V: TRBV5-1; CDR3: CASSPGDSTGGNQPQHF; DNA: TGCGCCAGCAGCCCGGGGGACAGTACGGGGGGCAATCAGCCCCAGCATTTT
length: 18; size: -; D: -; J: TRBJ1-3; V: TRBV4-1; CDR3: CASSQDRVVAVSGNTIYF; DNA: TGCGCCAGCAGCCAAGATCGGGTAGTCGCAGTCTCTGGAAACACCATATATTTT
length: 15; size: -; D: -; J: TRBJ2-5; V: TRBV27; CDR3: CASSPRQGGSETQYF; DNA: TGTGCCAGCAGTCCCCGACAGGGAGGTAGTGAGACCCAGTACTTC
length: 11; size: once; D: -; J: TRBJ2-7; V: TRBV20-1; CDR3: CSAQTGYEQYF; DNA: TGCAGTGCCCAAACAGGCTACGAGCAGTACTTC
length: 13; size: few; D: -; J: TRBJ1-5; V: TRBV18; CDR3: CASSPSSNQPQHF; DNA: TGTGCCAGCTCACCTAGTAGCAATCAGCCCCAGCATTTT
length: 14; size: -; D: -; J: TRBJ1-4; V: TRBV7-2; CDR3: CASNVDATNEKLFF; DNA: TGTGCCAGCAACGTGGACGCGACTAATGAAAAACTGTTTTTT
length: 11; size: -; D: -; J: TRBJ2-7; V: TRBV28; CDR3: CASSYSYEQYF; DNA: TGTGCCAGCAGTTACTCCTACGAGCAGTACTTC
length: 13; size: -; D: TRBD2; J: TRBJ2-3; V: TRBV2; CDR3: CASRVAGADTQYF; DNA: TGTGCCAGCAGAGTAGCGGGAGCAGATACGCAGTATTTT
length: 14; size: -; D: -; J: TRBJ2-5; V: TRBV2; CDR3: CASSESVIQETQYF; DNA: TGTGCCAGCAGTGAATCGGTGATCCAAGAGACCCAGTACTTC
length: 16; size: -; D: -; J: TRBJ1-3; V: TRBV6-6; CDR3: CASRGGAVSSGNTIYF; DNA: TGTGCCAGCCGGGGTGGCGCAGTGAGCTCTGGAAACACCATATATTTT
length: 15; size: -; D: -; J: TRBJ2-1; V: TRBV2; CDR3: CASSGGGAPYNEQFF; DNA: TGTGCCAGCAGTGGTGGGGGAGCGCCTTACAATGAGCAGTTCTTC
length: 14; size: -; D: -; J: TRBJ2-1; V: TRBV18; CDR3: CASSPPSSYNEQFF; DNA: TGTGCCAGCTCACCACCCAGTTCCTACAATGAGCAGTTCTTC
length: 16; size: -; D: -; J: TRBJ1-1; V: TRBV5-4; CDR3: CASSLLGGVMNTEAFF; DNA: TGTGCCAGCAGCTTGTTGGGGGGAGTTATGAACACTGAAGCTTTCTTT
length: 12; size: once; D: -; J: TRBJ2-7; V: TRBV6-1; CDR3: CASRVSSYEQYF; DNA: TGTGCCAGTCGCGTTAGCTCCTACGAGCAGTACTTC
length: 15; size: once; D: TRBD1; J: TRBJ1-6; V: TRBV19; CDR3: CASSPWTGTNSPLHF; DNA: TGTGCCAGTAGTCCCTGGACAGGGACAAATTCACCCCTCCACTTT
length: 15; size: -; D: -; J: TRBJ2-2; V: TRBV5-6; CDR3: CASSLGAPNTGELFF; DNA: TGTGCCAGCAGCTTGGGGGCACCGAACACCGGGGAGCTGTTTTTT
length: 15; size: -; D: -; J: TRBJ2-5; V: TRBV15; CDR3: CATSRAWAPQETQYF; DNA: TGTGCCACCAGCAGAGCTTGGGCCCCCCAAGAGACCCAGTACTTC
length: 15; size: once; D: TRBD1; J: TRBJ1-1; V: TRBV5-1; CDR3: CASSQPPTGHTEAFF; DNA: TGCGCCAGCAGCCAACCTCCGACAGGGCATACTGAAGCTTTCTTT
length: 16; size: -; D: TRBD2; J: TRBJ2-3; V: TRBV27; CDR3: CASSRWGSGSTDTQYF; DNA: TGTGCCAGCAGTCGATGGGGTAGCGGGAGCACAGATACGCAGTATTTT
length: 14; size: -; D: -; J: TRBJ2-7; V: TRBV6-1; CDR3: CASSGLLDKYEQYF; DNA: TGTGCCAGCAGTGGCCTCCTGGACAAATACGAGCAGTACTTC
length: 14; size: -; D: -; J: TRBJ1-3; V: TRBV7-9; CDR3: CASSLAGRGNTIYF; DNA: TGTGCCAGCAGCTTAGCGGGCAGAGGAAACACCATATATTTT
length: 15; size: -; D: -; J: TRBJ2-6; V: TRBV10-3; CDR3: CAISEAVSGANVLTF; DNA: TGTGCCATCAGTGAGGCAGTCTCTGGGGCCAACGTCCTGACTTTC
length: 15; size: -; D: -; J: TRBJ1-3; V: TRBV4-1; CDR3: CASSQSPSTGNTIYF; DNA: TGCGCCAGCAGCCAAAGCCCCTCAACTGGAAACACCATATATTTT
length: 12; size: -; D: -; J: TRBJ2-7; V: TRBV30; CDR3: CAWSRGGYEQYF; DNA: TGTGCCTGGTCCAGGGGCGGCTACGAGCAGTACTTC
length: 12; size: -; D: -; J: TRBJ1-2; V: TRBV2; CDR3: CASSARQNGYTF; DNA: TGTGCCAGCAGTGCACGACAAAATGGCTACACCTTC
length: 11; size: -; D: -; J: TRBJ1-2; V: TRBV29-1; CDR3: CSVEGIQGDTF; DNA: TGCAGCGTTGAAGGGATTCAGGGAGACACCTTC